These 14 T cell receptor beta chains were all obtained from the same sample, sequenced in a study of blood T cell repertoires in COVID-19. Method: immunoSEQ multiplex PCR; TCRdb's copy keeps in-frame clones and lacks some. Here the sample spans more than 150,000 clones, 65% to 90% being singletons. The material sequenced was peripheral blood. Receptor source: a man in his sixties with acute or convalescent COVID-19.

The J gene is TRBJ2-3, the V gene TRBV10-3, with D possibly being TRBD2 (5 bases). V shed 7 bases and J shed 2 bases, with 10 bases lying between them. The CDR3 is 13 amino acids. CDR1 ENHRY and CDR2 SYGVKD come from the germline V gene. The CDR3 region has the DNA TGTGCCATCACGTGGGAGAACACAGATACGCAGTATTTT. Its translation: CAITWENTDTQYF.

The chain links TRBV7-9 to TRBJ2-5; perhaps TRBD2 as D (7 bases). Germline CDR1 reads SEHNR; CDR2 reads FQNEAQ (reference sequence). The length of the CDR3 is 15 residues. The V end was cut by 4 bases, the J end by 5 bases, with 17 bases between. The CDR3 DNA is TGTGCCAGCAGCTGGGGCCGGGGGGCGGGGGAGACCCAGTACTTC. Its protein is CASSWGRGAGETQYF.

The rearrangement joins TRBV15 to TRBJ1-6, with 10 nucleotides matching TRBD1. The CDR3 has 19 amino acids. Germline V gives CDR1 LNHNV, CDR2 YYDKDF (reference sequence). Unmatched junction bases numbered 13, after V lost 4 bases and J lost 4 bases. The CDR3: CATSNDETGGEVYNSPLHF. CDR3 DNA: TGTGCCACCAGCAATGACGAGACAGGGGGCGAGGTGTATAATTCACCCCTCCACTTT.

The chain joins TRBV5-5 to TRBJ1-6; no firm D call. The CDR3 runs 15 residues. V was shortened by 0 bases and J by 7 bases, with 11 bases between the two germline ends. Per the germline V gene, CDR1 is SGHKS and CDR2 is YYEKEE (reference sequence). CDR3 sequence reads: CASSLAGGRNSPLHF. CDR3 sequence (DNA): TGTGCCAGCAGCTTGGCAGGAGGACGCAATTCACCCCTCCACTTT.

This clone has only one observation. The V and J genes are TRBV7-9 and TRBJ2-7; weak D call: TRBD2 (6 bases). The CDR3 runs 12 residues. The germline V gene has CDR1 SEHNR and CDR2 FQNEAQ (reference sequence). V was clipped by 10 bases and J by 3 bases, with 13 bases between them. This CDR3 reads CATQEGSYEQYF. In DNA form, the CDR3 reads TGTGCCACCCAGGAGGGGAGCTACGAGCAGTACTTC.

Turning to this clone: At one end the junction does not follow the germline gene, possibly because of a read error. This chain links TRBV5-1 with TRBJ2-1, with a weak D call TRBD1 (5 bases). The CDR3 extends over 14 amino acids. Germline CDR1 is SGHRS and CDR2 is YFSETQ. The CDR3, as DNA: TGCGCCAGCAGCTTGGCCAGTCAGGACAACGAGCAGTTCTTC. Protein product: CASSLASQDNEQFF.

The V gene is TRBV20-1, the J gene TRBJ1-6; 9 bases fit TRBD1. This CDR3 is 18 amino acids long. The germline gives CDR1 DFQATT, CDR2 SNEGSKA (reference sequence). The junction had 16 bases not matched to a gene; V was cut back by 3 bases and J by 7 bases. The CDR3 DNA follows: TGCAGTGCTAGTTCCTCCGGGACAGGGTTAGCAGGGAATTCACCCCTCCACTTT. This encodes CSASSSGTGLAGNSPLHF.

The chain links TRBV28 to TRBJ1-6; the match to TRBD1 covers 7 bases. With V trimmed by 3 bases and J by 5 bases, 10 bases remained unmatched. The CDR3 length is 17 residues. CDR1 and CDR2 from the germline V gene are MDHEN and SYDVKM. CDR3 loop: CASSFEAGGANNSPLHF. The CDR3 DNA is TGTGCCAGCAGTTTCGAGGCAGGGGGAGCCAATAATTCACCCCTCCACTTT.

The CDR3 loop reads CASFRGGANLGGELFF. The CDR3 bases are TGTGCCAGCTTTCGCGGGGGAGCAAACCTTGGCGGGGAGCTGTTTTTT. V and J are TRBV6-4 and TRBJ2-2, with 7 bases aligning to TRBD2. The germline CDR1 and CDR2 sequences are MRHNA and SNTAGT. This CDR3 is 16 amino acids long. Losses at the gene ends were 8 bases for V and 7 bases for J; bases not matched to a gene: 16.

The gene calls are TRBV28 and TRBJ2-3; D is perhaps TRBD1 (5 bases). The V end lost 6 bases, the J end lost 4 bases, and 11 bases lay between the germline ends. The CDR3 consists of 13 residues. Looked up from germline, CDR1 is MDHEN and CDR2 is SYDVKM. The CDR3 here is CASSQQVADTQYF. CDR3 nucleotide sequence: TGTGCCAGCAGCCAACAGGTAGCAGATACGCAGTATTTT.

The V and J genes are TRBV5-1 and TRBJ1-2, with 8 positions matching TRBD1. Trimming removed 4 bases from V and 4 bases from J; junction bases left unmatched: 6. The CDR3 sequence is 14 residues long. Germline values: CDR1 SGHRS, CDR2 YFSETQ. CDR3 bases: TGCGCCAGCAGCCTGGCGACAGGGGCCTATGGCTACACCTTC. The encoded protein is CASSLATGAYGYTF.

V usage is TRBV6-6 and J usage is TRBJ1-6, with a tentative D call TRBD1 (6 bases). The CDR3 totals 15 residues. The ends were cut back, 7 bases at V and 4 bases at J, with 14 bases in the middle. Germline V gene lookup returns CDR1 MNHNY and CDR2 SVGAGI (reference sequence). The CDR3 loop is CASTQTGVYNSPLHF. CDR3 sequence (DNA): TGTGCCAGCACACAGACAGGTGTTTATAATTCACCCCTCCACTTT.

This clone has just one count. The CDR3 nucleotides are TGTGCCAGTAGTAGGGGTTCAACAGGGGTCACTGAAGCTTTCTTT. The encoded protein is CASSRGSTGVTEAFF. V is TRBV19 and J is TRBJ1-1; 7 bases match TRBD1. This CDR3 spans 15 amino acids. The V gene's germline CDR1 is LNHDA and CDR2 SQIVND (reference sequence). The V gene end was trimmed by 4 bases and the J gene end by 4 bases; junction bases not matched to a gene: 9.

This chain links TRBV5-6 with TRBJ1-2; 7 bases are shared with TRBD1. CDR3 length equals 15 residues. Germline trimming cut 4 bases from V and 4 bases from J; bases unmatched to any gene: 10. Germline V gene sequence: CDR1 SGHDT, CDR2 YYEEEE. CDR3 residues: CASSAPGQRLYGYTF. The CDR3 region has the DNA TGTGCCAGCAGCGCGCCGGGACAGAGACTCTATGGCTACACCTTC.